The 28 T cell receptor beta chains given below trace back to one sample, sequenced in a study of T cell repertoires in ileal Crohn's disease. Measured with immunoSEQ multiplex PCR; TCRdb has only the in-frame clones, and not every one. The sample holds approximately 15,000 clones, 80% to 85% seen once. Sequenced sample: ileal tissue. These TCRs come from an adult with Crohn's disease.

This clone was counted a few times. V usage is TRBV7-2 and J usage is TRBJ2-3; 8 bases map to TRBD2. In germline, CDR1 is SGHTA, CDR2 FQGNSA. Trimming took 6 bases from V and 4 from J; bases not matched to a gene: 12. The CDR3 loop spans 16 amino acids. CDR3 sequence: CASRTGFGGAPDTQYF. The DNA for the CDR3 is TGTGCCAGCAGGACCGGTTTCGGGGGGGCCCCAGATACGCAGTATTTT.

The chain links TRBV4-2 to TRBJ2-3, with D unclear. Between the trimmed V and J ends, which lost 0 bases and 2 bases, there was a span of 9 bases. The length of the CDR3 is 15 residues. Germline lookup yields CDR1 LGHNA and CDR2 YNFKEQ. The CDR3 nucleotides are TGTGCCAGCAGCCAAGAATGGGCCTCCACAGATACGCAGTATTTT. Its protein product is CASSQEWASTDTQYF.

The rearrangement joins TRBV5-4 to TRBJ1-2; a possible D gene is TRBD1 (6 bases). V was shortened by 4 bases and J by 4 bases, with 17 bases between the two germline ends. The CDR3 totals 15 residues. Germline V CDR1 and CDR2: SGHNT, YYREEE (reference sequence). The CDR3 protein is CASSTGRQVTYGYTF. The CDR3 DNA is TGTGCCAGCAGCACCGGTCGACAGGTGACCTATGGCTACACCTTC.

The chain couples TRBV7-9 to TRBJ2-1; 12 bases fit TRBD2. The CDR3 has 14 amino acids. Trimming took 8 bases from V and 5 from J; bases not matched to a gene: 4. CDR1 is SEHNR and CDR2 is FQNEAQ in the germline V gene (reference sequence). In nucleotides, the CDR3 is TGTGCCAGCGGGGCTAGCGGGGGGGACAATGAGCAGTTCTTC. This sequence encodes CASGASGGDNEQFF.

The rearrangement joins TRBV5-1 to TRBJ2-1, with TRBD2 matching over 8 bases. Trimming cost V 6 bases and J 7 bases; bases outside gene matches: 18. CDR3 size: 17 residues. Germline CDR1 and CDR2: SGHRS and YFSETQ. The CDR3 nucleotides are TGCGCCAGCAACACCCTCGGGGGGGGGCGCCGGGTAAATGAGCAGTTCTTC. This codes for CASNTLGGGRRVNEQFF.

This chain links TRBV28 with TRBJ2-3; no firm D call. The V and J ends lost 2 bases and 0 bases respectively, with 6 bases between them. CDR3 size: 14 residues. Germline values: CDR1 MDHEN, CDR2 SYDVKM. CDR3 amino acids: CASSLGQSTDTQYF. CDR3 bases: TGTGCCAGCAGTTTAGGTCAGAGCACAGATACGCAGTATTTT.

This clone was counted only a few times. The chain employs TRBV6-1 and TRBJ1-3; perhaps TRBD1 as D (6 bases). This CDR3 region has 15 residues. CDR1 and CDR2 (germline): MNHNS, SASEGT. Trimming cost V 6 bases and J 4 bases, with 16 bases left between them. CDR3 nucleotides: TGTGCCAGCAGCCCAAGGACAGCGGACGGAAACACCATATATTTT. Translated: CASSPRTADGNTIYF.

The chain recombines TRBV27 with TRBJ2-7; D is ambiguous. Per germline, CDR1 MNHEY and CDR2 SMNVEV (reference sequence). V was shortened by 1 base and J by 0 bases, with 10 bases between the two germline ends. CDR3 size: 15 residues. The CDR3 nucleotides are TGTGCCAGCAGTTTATTTGCGGTGAGCTCCTACGAGCAGTACTTC. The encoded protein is CASSLFAVSSYEQYF.

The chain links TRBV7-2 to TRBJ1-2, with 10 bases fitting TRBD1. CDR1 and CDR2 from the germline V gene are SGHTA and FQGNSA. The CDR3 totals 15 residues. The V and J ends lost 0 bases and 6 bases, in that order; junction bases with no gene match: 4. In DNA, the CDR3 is TGTGCCAGCAGCTTAGCTAAGGGGACAGGGGATGGCTACACCTTC. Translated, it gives CASSLAKGTGDGYTF.

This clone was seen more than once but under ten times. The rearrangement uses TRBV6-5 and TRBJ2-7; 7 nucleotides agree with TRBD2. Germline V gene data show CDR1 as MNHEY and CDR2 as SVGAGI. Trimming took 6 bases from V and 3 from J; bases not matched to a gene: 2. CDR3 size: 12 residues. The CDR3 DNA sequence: TGTGCCAGCAGAAGCGGGGTCTACGAGCAGTACTTC. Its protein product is CASRSGVYEQYF.

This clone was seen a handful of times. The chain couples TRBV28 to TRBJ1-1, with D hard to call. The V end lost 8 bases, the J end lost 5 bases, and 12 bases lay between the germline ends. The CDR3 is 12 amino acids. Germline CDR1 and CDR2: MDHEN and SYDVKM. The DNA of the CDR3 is TGTGCCAGCGGAAGGAGGGAGACTGAAGCTTTCTTT. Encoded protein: CASGRRETEAFF.

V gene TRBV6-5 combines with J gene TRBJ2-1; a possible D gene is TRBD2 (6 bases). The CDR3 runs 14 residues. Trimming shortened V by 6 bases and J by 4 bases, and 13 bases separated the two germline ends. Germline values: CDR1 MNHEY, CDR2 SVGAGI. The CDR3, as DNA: TGTGCCAGCAGCCCGGGACGGGGGTACAATGAGCAGTTCTTC. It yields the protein CASSPGRGYNEQFF.

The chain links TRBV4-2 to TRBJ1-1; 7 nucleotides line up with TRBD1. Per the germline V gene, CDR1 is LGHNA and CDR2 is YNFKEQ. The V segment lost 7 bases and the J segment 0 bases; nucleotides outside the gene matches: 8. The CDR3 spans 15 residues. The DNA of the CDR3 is TGTGCCAGCAACCGGGACAGCCTCATGAACACTGAAGCTTTCTTT. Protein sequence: CASNRDSLMNTEAFF.

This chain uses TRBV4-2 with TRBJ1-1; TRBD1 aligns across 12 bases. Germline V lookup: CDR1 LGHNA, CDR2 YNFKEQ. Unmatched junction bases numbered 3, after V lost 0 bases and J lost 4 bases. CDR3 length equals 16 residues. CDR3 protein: CASSQDRDRGLTEAFF. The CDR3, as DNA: TGTGCCAGCAGCCAAGATCGGGACAGGGGGCTCACTGAAGCTTTCTTT.

The CDR3 loop is CASSPQGYSNQPQHF. CDR3 coding DNA: TGTGCCAGCAGTCCTCAGGGTTATAGCAATCAGCCCCAGCATTTT. The chain couples TRBV28 to TRBJ1-5; D possibly corresponds to TRBD1 (5 bases). V shed 5 bases and J shed 0 bases, with 11 bases lying between them. Per the germline V gene, CDR1 is MDHEN and CDR2 is SYDVKM. CDR3 length: 15 residues.

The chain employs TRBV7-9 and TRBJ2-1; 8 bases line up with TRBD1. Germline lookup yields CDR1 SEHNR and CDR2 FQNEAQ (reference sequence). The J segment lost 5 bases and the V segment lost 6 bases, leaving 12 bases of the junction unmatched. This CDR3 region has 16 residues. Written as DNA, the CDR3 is TGTGCCAGCAGTCCGTTTGGGCGGACAGGGAACAATGAGCAGTTCTTC. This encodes CASSPFGRTGNNEQFF. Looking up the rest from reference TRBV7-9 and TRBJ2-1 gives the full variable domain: DTGVSQNPRHKITKRGQNVTFRCDPISEHNRLYWYRQTLGQGPEFLTYFQNEAQLEKSRLLSDRFSAERPKGSFSTLEIQRTEQGDSAMYLCASSPFGRTGNNEQFFGPGTRLTVL.

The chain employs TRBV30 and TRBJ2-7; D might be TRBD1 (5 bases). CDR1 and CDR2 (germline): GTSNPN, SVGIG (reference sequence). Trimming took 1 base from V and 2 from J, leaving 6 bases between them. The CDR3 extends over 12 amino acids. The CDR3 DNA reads TGTGCCTGGAGTGCGACAGCCTACGAGCAGTACTTC. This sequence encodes CAWSATAYEQYF.

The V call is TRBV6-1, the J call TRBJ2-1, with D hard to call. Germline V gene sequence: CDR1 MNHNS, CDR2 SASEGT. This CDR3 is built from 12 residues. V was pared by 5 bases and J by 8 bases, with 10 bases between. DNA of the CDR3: TGTGCCAGCAGTCCGTTGGGCGATGAGCAGTTCTTC. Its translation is CASSPLGDEQFF.

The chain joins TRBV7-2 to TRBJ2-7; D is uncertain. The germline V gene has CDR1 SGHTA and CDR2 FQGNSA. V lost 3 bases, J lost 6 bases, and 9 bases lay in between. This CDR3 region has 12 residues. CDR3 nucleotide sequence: TGTGCCAGCAGCTTGTTCCGTAGCGAGCAGTACTTC. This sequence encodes CASSLFRSEQYF.

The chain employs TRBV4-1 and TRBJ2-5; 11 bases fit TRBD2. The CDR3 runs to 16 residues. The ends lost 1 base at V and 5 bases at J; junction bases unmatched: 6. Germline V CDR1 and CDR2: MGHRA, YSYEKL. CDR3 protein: CASSQVIAGGPETQYF. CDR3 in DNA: TGCGCCAGCAGCCAAGTAATAGCGGGAGGGCCGGAGACCCAGTACTTC.

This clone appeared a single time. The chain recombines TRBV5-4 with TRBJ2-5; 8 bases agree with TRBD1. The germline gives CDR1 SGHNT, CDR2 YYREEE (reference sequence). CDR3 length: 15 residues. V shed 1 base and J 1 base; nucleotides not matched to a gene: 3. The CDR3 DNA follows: TGTGCCAGCAGCTTGTTACAGGGGGGCCAAGAGACCCAGTACTTC. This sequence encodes CASSLLQGGQETQYF.

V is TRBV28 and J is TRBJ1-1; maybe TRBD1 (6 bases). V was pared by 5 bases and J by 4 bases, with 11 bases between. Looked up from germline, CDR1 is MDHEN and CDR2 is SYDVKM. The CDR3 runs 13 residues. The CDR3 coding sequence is TGTGCCAGCAGTGCCACAGGGCGCACTGAAGCTTTCTTT. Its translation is CASSATGRTEAFF.

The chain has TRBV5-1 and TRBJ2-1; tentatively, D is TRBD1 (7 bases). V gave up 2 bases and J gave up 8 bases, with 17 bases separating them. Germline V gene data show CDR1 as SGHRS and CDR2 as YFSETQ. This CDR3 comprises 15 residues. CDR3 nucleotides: TGCGCCAGCAGCTTTCGAGGAGGGGGCGGCGATGAGCAGTTCTTC. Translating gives CASSFRGGGGDEQFF.

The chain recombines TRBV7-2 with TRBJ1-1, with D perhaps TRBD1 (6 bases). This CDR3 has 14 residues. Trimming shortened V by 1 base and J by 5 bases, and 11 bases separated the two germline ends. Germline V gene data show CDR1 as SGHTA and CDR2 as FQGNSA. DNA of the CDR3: TGTGCCAGCAGCTTAGTCCCCCAGGGGACTGAAGCTTTCTTT. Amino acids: CASSLVPQGTEAFF.

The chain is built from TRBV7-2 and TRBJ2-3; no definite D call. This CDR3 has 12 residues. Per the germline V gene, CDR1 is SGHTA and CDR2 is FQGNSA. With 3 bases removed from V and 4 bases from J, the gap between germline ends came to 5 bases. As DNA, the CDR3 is TGTGCCAGCAGCTTGAGGCCAGATACGCAGTATTTT. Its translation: CASSLRPDTQYF.

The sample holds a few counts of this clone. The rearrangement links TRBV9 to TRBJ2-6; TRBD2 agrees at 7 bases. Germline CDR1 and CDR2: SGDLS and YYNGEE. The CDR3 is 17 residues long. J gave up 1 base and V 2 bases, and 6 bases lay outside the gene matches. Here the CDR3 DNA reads TGTGCCAGCAGCGTGGGGGGGGGAAGGTCTGGGGCCAACGTCCTGACTTTC. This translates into CASSVGGGRSGANVLTF.

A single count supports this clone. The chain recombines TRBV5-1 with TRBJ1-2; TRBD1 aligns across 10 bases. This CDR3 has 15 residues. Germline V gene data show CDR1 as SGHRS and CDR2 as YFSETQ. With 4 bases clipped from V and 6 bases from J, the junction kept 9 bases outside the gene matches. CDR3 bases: TGCGCCAGCAGCCTCCTGACAGGGGGCGCGGATGGCTACACCTTC. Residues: CASSLLTGGADGYTF. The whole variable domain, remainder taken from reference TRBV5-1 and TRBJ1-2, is KAGVTQTPRYLIKTRGQQVTLSCSPISGHRSVSWYQQTPGQGLQFLFEYFSETQRNKGNFPGRFSGRQFSNSRSEMNVSTLELGDSALYLCASSLLTGGADGYTFGSGTRLTVV.

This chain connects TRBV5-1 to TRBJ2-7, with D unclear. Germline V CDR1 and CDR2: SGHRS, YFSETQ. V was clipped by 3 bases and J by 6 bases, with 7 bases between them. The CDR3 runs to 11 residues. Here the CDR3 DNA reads TGCGCCAGCAGCTCGACACCCGAGCAGTACTTC. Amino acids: CASSSTPEQYF. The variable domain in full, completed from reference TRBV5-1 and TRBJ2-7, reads KAGVTQTPRYLIKTRGQQVTLSCSPISGHRSVSWYQQTPGQGLQFLFEYFSETQRNKGNFPGRFSGRQFSNSRSEMNVSTLELGDSALYLCASSSTPEQYFGPGTRLTVT.